The 26 T cell receptor beta chains below come from one sample, sequenced in a study of T cells after yellow fever vaccination. TCRdb re-called the 5' RACE reads through MiXCR, storing one row per CDR3 protein. The sample has around 610,000 distinct CDR3 sequences, about 13% seen once. The specimen comprised PBMCs, sampled on the day of the yellow fever booster vaccination. The receptors here all came from a man aged 25-45 years who received the YFV17D yellow fever vaccine.

This clonotype was seen only a few times. The rearrangement uses TRBV9 and TRBJ1-3; D remains ambiguous. Germline-derived CDR1 and CDR2 are SGDLS and YYNGEE. Trimming shortened V by 0 bases and J by 4 bases, and 11 bases separated the two germline ends. This CDR3 is built from 15 residues. In DNA, the CDR3 is TGTGCCAGCAGCGTAGGCTCCCTCCTCGGAAACACCATATATTTT. It encodes CASSVGSLLGNTIYF.

This clonotype was seen ten or more times. This sequence joins TRBV11-2 and TRBJ2-7; possible D gene TRBD2, 7 bases. The germline V and J ends were trimmed by 4 bases and 3 bases, with 16 bases remaining between them. CDR1 and CDR2 (germline): SGHAT, FQNNGV. The CDR3 totals 15 residues. CDR3: CASSSQGGGGYEQYF. The CDR3, as DNA: TGTGCCAGCAGCTCCCAAGGGGGGGGAGGCTACGAGCAGTACTTC.

The chain links TRBV2 to TRBJ2-7; D gene unclear. The CDR3 runs 11 residues. Trimming pared 4 bases from V and 7 bases from J, leaving 8 bases between. Germline V gene lookup returns CDR1 SNHLY and CDR2 FYNNEI. The CDR3 DNA reads as TGTGCCAGCAGTGCTTTTGGGGAGCAGTACTTC. Protein sequence: CASSAFGEQYF.

This rearrangement joins TRBV20-1 to TRBJ1-5, with D tentatively TRBD1 (5 bases). Germline V gene data show CDR1 as DFQATT and CDR2 as SNEGSKA (reference sequence). This CDR3 contains 14 residues. V shed 3 bases and J shed 3 bases, with 12 bases lying between them. Here the CDR3 reads CSARGGWDNQPQHF. DNA of the CDR3: TGCAGTGCTAGGGGGGGTTGGGACAATCAGCCCCAGCATTTT.

This clonotype was seen more than once but under ten times. The chain uses TRBV12-3 or TRBV12-4 and TRBJ2-1; D call uncertain. V was clipped by 2 bases and J by 7 bases, with 12 bases between them. The CDR3 spans 14 residues. CDR3 nucleotides: TGTGCCAGCAGTTTAATTGGCATAGTAAATGAGCAGTTCTTC. This sequence encodes CASSLIGIVNEQFF.

There are a few counts of this clonotype. The chain joins TRBV29-1 to TRBJ2-1; 12 nucleotides match TRBD2. The CDR3 length is 17 residues. Germline V lookup: CDR1 SQVTM, CDR2 ANQGSEA. V was clipped by 3 bases and J by 1 base; unmatched bases: 7. In DNA, the CDR3 is TGCAGCGTTGAGGCTAGCGGGAGGGCGATGTCCTACAATGAGCAGTTCTTC. The encoded protein is CSVEASGRAMSYNEQFF.

This chain uses TRBV12-3 or TRBV12-4 with TRBJ2-2; 12 nucleotides agree with TRBD2. The CDR3 runs 15 residues. Trimming took 7 bases from V and 7 from J; bases not matched to a gene: 7. The CDR3 region is CASNSGLAGFGELFF. As DNA, the CDR3 is TGTGCCAGCAATTCGGGACTAGCGGGTTTCGGGGAGCTGTTTTTT.

The chain recombines TRBV5-4 with TRBJ2-5; D gene ambiguous. Germline CDR1 reads SGHNT; CDR2 reads YYREEE (reference sequence). V was clipped by 4 bases and J by 4 bases, with 11 bases between them. The CDR3 consists of 13 residues. The CDR3 DNA reads TGTGCCAGCAGCCCCGGGCGCCCAGAGACCCAGTACTTC. This codes for CASSPGRPETQYF.

This clonotype was seen more than once but under ten times. V is TRBV12-3 or TRBV12-4 and J is TRBJ2-1; 11 bases line up with TRBD2. Trimming took 3 bases from V and 8 from J; bases not matched to a gene: 12. The CDR3 has 17 residues. In DNA form, the CDR3 reads TGTGCCAGCAGTTTCGCTAGCGGGAGGTCGTATGGGGATGAGCAGTTCTTC. Amino acid sequence: CASSFASGRSYGDEQFF.

The V call is TRBV4-2, the J call TRBJ2-7; 10 nucleotides agree with TRBD2. Germline V CDR1 and CDR2: LGHNA, YNFKEQ. The CDR3 covers 15 residues. With V trimmed by 5 bases and J by 6 bases, 10 bases remained unmatched. CDR3 nucleotide sequence: TGTGCCAGCAGCGTGGTGGTAGCGGGAGGCGGCGAGCAGTACTTC. Residues: CASSVVVAGGGEQYF.

Only a few counts were recorded for this clonotype. V and J are TRBV25-1 and TRBJ2-1; 11 nucleotides match TRBD2. Germline V gene sequence: CDR1 MGHDK, CDR2 SYGVNS. Germline trimming cut 3 bases from V and 6 bases from J; bases unmatched to any gene: 4. The CDR3 has 15 residues. The DNA for the CDR3 is TGTGCCAGCAGTGACCTTAGCGGGAGGGCCAATGAGCAGTTCTTC. Its translation: CASSDLSGRANEQFF. Full variable domain (missing parts from reference TRBV25-1 and TRBJ2-1): EADIYQTPRYLVIGTGKKITLECSQTMGHDKMYWYQQDPGMELHLIHYSYGVNSTEKGDLSSESTVSRIRTEHFPLTLESARPSHTSQYLCASSDLSGRANEQFFGPGTRLTVL.

This clonotype appeared a few times. The chain has TRBV29-1 and TRBJ2-6; D gene uncertain. This CDR3 comprises 14 residues. The V gene's germline CDR1 is SQVTM and CDR2 ANQGSEA. The ends were cut back, 4 bases at V and 0 bases at J, with 7 bases in the middle. CDR3 bases: TGCAGCGTTGGGGTTAGCTCTGGGGCCAACGTCCTGACTTTC. Encoded protein: CSVGVSSGANVLTF.

At least ten counts were recorded for this clonotype. This chain connects TRBV20-1 to TRBJ2-1; 9 positions match TRBD2. Germline V gene lookup returns CDR1 DFQATT and CDR2 SNEGSKA (reference sequence). Trimming removed 1 base from V and 4 bases from J; junction bases left unmatched: 8. This CDR3 is built from 16 residues. The DNA for the CDR3 is TGCAGTGCTAGAGCATCGACTAGCGGACTGTACAATGAGCAGTTCTTC. The encoded protein is CSARASTSGLYNEQFF.

J is TRBJ2-5 and V is TRBV29-1; 13 nucleotides line up with TRBD2. The CDR3 runs 16 residues. Germline trimming cut 3 bases from V and 5 bases from J; bases unmatched to any gene: 9. Germline assignment: CDR1 SQVTM and CDR2 ANQGSEA. CDR3 DNA: TGCAGCGTTGATCCGGGACTAGCGGGGATGGTGGAGACCCAGTACTTC. Residues: CSVDPGLAGMVETQYF. The full variable domain, its missing parts supplied by reference TRBV29-1 and TRBJ2-5, is SAVISQKPSRDICQRGTSLTIQCQVDSQVTMMFWYRQQPGQSLTLIATANQGSEATYESGFVIDKFPISRPNLTFSTLTVSNMSPEDSSIYLCSVDPGLAGMVETQYFGPGTRLLVL.

This chain joins TRBV14 and TRBJ1-1; D ambiguous. The CDR3 consists of 15 residues. Trimming took off 5 bases at V and 0 bases at J, with 13 bases between the two ends. CDR1 is SGHDN, CDR2 FVKESK, per germline. The CDR3 sequence is CASSTLTNLNTEAFF. The CDR3 bases are TGTGCCAGCAGCACTTTAACTAATTTGAACACTGAAGCTTTCTTT.

This clonotype has just a few counts. In DNA, the CDR3 is TGTGCCAGCAGCTTAAGGCGGGAGCGAGAGCAGTACTTC. It encodes CASSLRREREQYF. This chain joins TRBV7-2 and TRBJ2-7, with 7 bases matching TRBD2. The CDR3 is made up of 13 amino acids. With V trimmed by 2 bases and J by 7 bases, 5 bases remained unmatched. Germline assignment: CDR1 SGHTA and CDR2 FQGNSA.

V is TRBV5-5 and J is TRBJ2-3; no clear D. The ends were cut back, 2 bases at V and 6 bases at J, with 13 bases in the middle. Germline V CDR1 and CDR2: SGHKS, YYEKEE (reference sequence). This CDR3 spans 14 amino acids. The CDR3 region has the DNA TGTGCCAGCAGCTTAAACACTGTGGCGGATACGCAGTATTTT. Protein product: CASSLNTVADTQYF.

This chain links TRBV15 with TRBJ2-5, with D uncertain. V lost 4 bases and J lost 7, with 13 bases in between. The germline gives CDR1 LNHNV, CDR2 YYDKDF (reference sequence). The CDR3 has 13 amino acids. The CDR3, as DNA: TGTGCCACCAGCACAGCCCTGATTTGGACCCAGTACTTC. This codes for CATSTALIWTQYF.

A few counts support this clonotype. The rearrangement joins TRBV21-1 to TRBJ2-3; TRBD2 is the table's D call, not checked against the DNA. TRBV21-1 is marked as a pseudogene. CDR3 size: 15 residues. In DNA, the CDR3 is TGTGCCAGCAGCAGCCCGGGACTCAAGCCAGATACGCAGTATTTT. This sequence encodes CASSSPGLKPDTQYF.

This rearrangement joins TRBV6-5 to TRBJ2-5; D ambiguous. The CDR3 has 14 amino acids. Trimming removed 2 bases from V and 4 bases from J, with 11 bases in between. From germline, CDR1 is MNHEY and CDR2 SVGAGI. DNA of the CDR3: TGTGCCAGCAGTTACGGGATAGACTTAGAGACCCAGTACTTC. It yields the protein CASSYGIDLETQYF.

There are a few counts of this clonotype. The chain combines TRBV5-1 with TRBJ2-1; 10 positions agree with TRBD2. Germline V gene lookup returns CDR1 SGHRS and CDR2 YFSETQ. The ends lost 4 bases at V and 7 bases at J; junction bases unmatched: 11. This CDR3 comprises 16 residues. The CDR3 DNA reads TGCGCCAGCAGCCTAGCGGGAGCGACCCTCCCAAATGAGCAGTTCTTC. Protein sequence: CASSLAGATLPNEQFF.

The chain uses TRBV7-9 and TRBJ2-7; 8 positions match TRBD1. The CDR3 has 14 residues. Per the germline V gene, CDR1 is SEHNR and CDR2 is FQNEAQ (reference sequence). J was trimmed by 2 bases and V by 4 bases; bases with no gene match: 4. CDR3 protein: CASSSPTGAYEQYF. The CDR3 DNA sequence: TGTGCCAGCAGCTCGCCGACAGGGGCCTACGAGCAGTACTTC.

This clonotype was observed a handful of times. The chain couples TRBV7-2 to TRBJ1-1; 9 bases map to TRBD1. J gave up 4 bases and V 5 bases, and 8 bases lay outside the gene matches. The CDR3 consists of 15 residues. The germline CDR1 and CDR2 sequences are SGHTA and FQGNSA. CDR3: CASSDTGGVGTEAFF. CDR3 bases: TGTGCCAGCAGCGACACAGGGGGCGTCGGCACTGAAGCTTTCTTT.

Only a few counts were recorded for this clonotype. This rearrangement joins TRBV20-1 to TRBJ2-1, with 7 bases that match TRBD2. The CDR3 length is 11 residues. V was pared by 6 bases and J by 12 bases, with 8 bases of the junction left unmatched. The germline V gene has CDR1 DFQATT and CDR2 SNEGSKA (reference sequence). The CDR3 loop reads CSATSGVGQFF. The CDR3 DNA sequence: TGCAGTGCCACGAGCGGGGTGGGGCAGTTCTTC.

The chain uses TRBV7-6 and TRBJ2-1, with 10 bases lining up with TRBD2. The CDR3 spans 15 residues. In germline, CDR1 is SGHVS, CDR2 FNYEAQ. Trimming took 1 base from V and 7 from J; bases not matched to a gene: 4. The CDR3 nucleotides read TGTGCCAGCAGCTTAGGAGCGGGAGGGCCTAATGAGCAGTTCTTC. This translates into CASSLGAGGPNEQFF.

The chain links TRBV7-2 to TRBJ1-1; 10 bases align to TRBD1. Germline assignment: CDR1 SGHTA and CDR2 FQGNSA. The ends lost 5 bases at V and 7 bases at J; junction bases unmatched: 7. This CDR3 spans 14 amino acids. For the CDR3, the DNA is TGTGCCAGCAGCCCCAGACAGGGGGCCGGTGAAGCTTTCTTT. Its protein product is CASSPRQGAGEAFF.